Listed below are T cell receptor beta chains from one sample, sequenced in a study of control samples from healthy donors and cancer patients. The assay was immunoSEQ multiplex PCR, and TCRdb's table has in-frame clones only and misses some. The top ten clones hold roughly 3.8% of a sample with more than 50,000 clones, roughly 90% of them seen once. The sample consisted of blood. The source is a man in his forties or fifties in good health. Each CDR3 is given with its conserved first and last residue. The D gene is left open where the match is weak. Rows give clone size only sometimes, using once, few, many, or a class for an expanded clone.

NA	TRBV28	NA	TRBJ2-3	TGTGCCAGCAGTCCAGGGGAGTCGATCACAGATACGCAGTATTTT	CASSPGESITDTQYF
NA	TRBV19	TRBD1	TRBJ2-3	TGTGCCAGTAGGATGGACAGGGGATGGGATACGCAGTATTTT	CASRMDRGWDTQYF
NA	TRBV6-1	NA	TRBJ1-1	TGTGCCAGCAGCCCCGGGACGGTGAACACTGAAGCTTTCTTT	CASSPGTVNTEAFF
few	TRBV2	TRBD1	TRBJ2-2	TGTGCCAGCAGTGCCACCGGGACAGGGAACACCGGGGAGCTGTTTTTT	CASSATGTGNTGELFF
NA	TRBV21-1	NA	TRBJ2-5	TGTGCCAGCAGCTTGTGGGAGGGAGCCCAAGAGACCCAGTACTTC	CASSLWEGAQETQYF
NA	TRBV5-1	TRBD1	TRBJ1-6	TGCGCCAGCAGCTTGGATGCGGGACAGGGGTGGGATTCACCCCTCCACTTT	CASSLDAGQGWDSPLHF
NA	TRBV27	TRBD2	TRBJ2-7	TGTGCCAGCACCCTGGGGAGGGGTTACGAGCAGTACTTC	CASTLGRGYEQYF
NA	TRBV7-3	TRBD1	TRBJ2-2	TGTGCCAGCAGCCTGGGGACAGGGACCACCGGGGAGCTGTTTTTT	CASSLGTGTTGELFF
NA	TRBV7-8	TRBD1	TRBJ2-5	TGTGCCAGCAGCAGGGGGACAGGGGGCCAAGAGACCCAGTACTTC	CASSRGTGGQETQYF
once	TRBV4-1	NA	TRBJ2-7	TGCGCCAGCAGCCCCCGTATCGAGCAGTACTTC	CASSPRIEQYF
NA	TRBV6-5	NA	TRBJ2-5	TGTGCCAGCAGTTTCGGGGGAGGAAGGGGCGGAGAGACCCAGTACTTC	CASSFGGGRGGETQYF
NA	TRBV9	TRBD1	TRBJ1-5	TGTGCCAGCAGCGTGACAGGGGATAGCAATCAGCCCCAGCATTTT	CASSVTGDSNQPQHF
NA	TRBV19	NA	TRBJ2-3	TGTGCCAGTAGAAGCGACAGGGAGGGCACAGATACGCAGTATTTT	CASRSDREGTDTQYF
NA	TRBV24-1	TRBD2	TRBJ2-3	TGTGCCACCAGACCGGGACTAGCGGACACAGATACGCAGTATTTT	CATRPGLADTDTQYF
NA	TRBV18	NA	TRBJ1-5	TGTGCCAGCTCCAGCCAGATTGATCAGCCCCAGCATTTT	CASSSQIDQPQHF
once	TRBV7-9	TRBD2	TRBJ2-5	TGTGCCAGCAGCCCAGCCGCTAGCGGGAGGATCCAAGAGACCCAGTACTTC	CASSPAASGRIQETQYF
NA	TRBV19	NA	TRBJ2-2	TGTGCCAGTAGTATATTTGGGGTGGGCACCGGGGAGCTGTTTTTT	CASSIFGVGTGELFF
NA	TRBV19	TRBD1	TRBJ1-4	TGTGCCACTGGACAGGGTGGAGAAAAACTGTTTTTT	CATGQGGEKLFF
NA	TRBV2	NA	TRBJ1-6	TGTGCCAGCAGTGAGCAGGGGTGGAATTCACCCCTCCACTTT	CASSEQGWNSPLHF